Below, 9 T cell receptor beta chains from the same sample are listed, as sequenced in a study of shared clonotypes between healthy human individuals. TCRdb's table, derived via immunoSEQ multiplex PCR, lists solely in-frame clones and lacks some. The sample shows around 1.6 million clones, 95% to 99% of them seen only once. Specimen: naive CD4+ T cells sorted from blood. Sample subset: CD45RA+ positively selected. Receptors were obtained from a man under 40 in good health.

V and J are TRBV5-5 and TRBJ2-2, with D possibly TRBD1 on 6 matching bases. This CDR3 comprises 16 residues. Germline-derived CDR1 and CDR2 are SGHKS and YYEKEE (reference sequence). Trimming took 1 base from V and 1 from J, leaving 11 bases between them. The CDR3 loop is CASSLIPGQNTGELFF. The CDR3 DNA reads TGTGCCAGCAGCTTGATACCGGGACAGAACACCGGGGAGCTGTTTTTT. The complete variable domain, with remaining parts taken from reference TRBV5-5 and TRBJ2-2, reads DAGVTQSPTHLIKTRGQQVTLRCSPISGHKSVSWYQQVLGQGPQFIFQYYEKEERGRGNFPDRFSARQFPNYSSELNVNALLLGDSALYLCASSLIPGQNTGELFFGEGSRLTVL.

Comments on this clone: Distinct nucleotide sequences in the sample also encode this CDR3. The chain carries TRBV9 and TRBJ2-1, with D perhaps TRBD1 or TRBD2 (5 bases each). Germline assignment: CDR1 SGDLS and CDR2 YYNGEE. With 0 bases removed from V and 5 bases from J, the gap between germline ends came to 9 bases. The CDR3 extends over 14 amino acids. The CDR3 nucleotides read TGTGCCAGCAGCGTAGCGGGACCTAACAATGAGCAGTTCTTC. It is translated as CASSVAGPNNEQFF. Together with reference TRBV9 and TRBJ2-1, the CDR3 gives the full variable domain: DSGVTQTPKHLITATGQRVTLRCSPRSGDLSVYWYQQSLDQGLQFLIQYYNGEERAKGNILERFSAQQFPDLHSELNLSSLELGDSALYFCASSVAGPNNEQFFGPGTRLTVL.

This rearrangement joins TRBV7-9 to TRBJ2-7; D gene unclear. The CDR3 contains 15 residues. Germline V lookup: CDR1 SEHNR, CDR2 FQNEAQ (reference sequence). The V gene lost 0 bases and the J gene lost 2 bases, with 11 bases spanning the gap. CDR3 sequence reads: CASSLAGGTPYEQYF. CDR3 in DNA: TGTGCCAGCAGCTTAGCGGGCGGAACCCCCTACGAGCAGTACTTC.

J is TRBJ1-4 and V is TRBV7-9; TRBD1 might be the D (6 bases). CDR3 length: 17 residues. With 5 bases removed from V and 0 bases from J, the gap between germline ends came to 16 bases. Germline CDR1 SEHNR, CDR2 FQNEAQ (reference sequence). CDR3 DNA: TGTGCCAGCAGCCCTAGGGGCAGGGGAGCAACTAATGAAAAACTGTTTTTT. Its protein is CASSPRGRGATNEKLFF.

The rearrangement links TRBV18 to TRBJ2-7; 10 bases fit TRBD1. J was trimmed by 2 bases and V by 3 bases; bases with no gene match: 4. The germline V gene encodes CDR1 KGHSH and CDR2 LQKENI. The CDR3 contains 15 residues. This chain's CDR3 is CASSPDRGLTYEQYF. The CDR3 DNA is TGTGCCAGCTCACCCGACAGGGGGCTCACCTACGAGCAGTACTTC.

This chain links TRBV11-2 with TRBJ2-7, with D possibly being TRBD2 (6 bases). Germline V lookup: CDR1 SGHAT, CDR2 FQNNGV. V lost 5 bases to trimming and J lost 2 bases, with 19 bases between them. CDR3 length equals 16 residues. The CDR3 bases are TGTGCCAGCAGCCCAATCGCGGGAAACCCCACCTACGAGCAGTACTTC. Its translation is CASSPIAGNPTYEQYF.

DNA of the CDR3: TGTGCCATCAGCCCCCGGACTAGCGGACCACACGATACGCAGTATTTT. Protein sequence: CAISPRTSGPHDTQYF. J is TRBJ2-3 and V is TRBV10-3; TRBD2 aligns across 10 bases. Germline-derived CDR1 and CDR2 are ENHRY and SYGVKD. The V gene end was trimmed by 6 bases and the J gene end by 6 bases; junction bases not matched to a gene: 12. This CDR3 spans 16 amino acids.

To note about this clone: The same CDR3 can be traced to other DNA sequences in this sample. This chain uses TRBV5-1 with TRBJ1-1; 7 nucleotides agree with TRBD1. The junction had 4 bases not matched to a gene; V was cut back by 4 bases and J by 4 bases. The CDR3 spans 13 residues. Germline V gene sequence: CDR1 SGHRS, CDR2 YFSETQ. CDR3 nucleotides: TGCGCCAGCAGCGTGACAGGGCCCACTGAAGCTTTCTTT. It encodes CASSVTGPTEAFF.

The genes are TRBV5-1 and TRBJ2-5, with D hard to call. CDR3 size: 13 residues. Germline assignment: CDR1 SGHRS and CDR2 YFSETQ. With 3 bases removed from V and 0 bases from J, the gap between germline ends came to 6 bases. CDR3 loop: CASSSTYQETQYF. The CDR3 region has the DNA TGCGCCAGCAGCTCGACCTACCAAGAGACCCAGTACTTC.